Each of the 9 T cell receptor beta chains below was sequenced from the same sample in a study of early T cells in non-severe SARS-CoV-2 infection. TCRdb independently ran MiXCR on the 5' RACE reads; one entry per CDR3 protein. Among approximately 80,000 distinct CDR3 sequences listed, around 12% were seen once. The source material was whole blood. These receptors all stem from an adult who was a healthcare worker with PCR-confirmed SARS-CoV-2 infection or an uninfected control (not recorded which).

The CDR3 protein is CASSPGTSGLYEQYF. The DNA for the CDR3 is TGTGCCAGCTCACCCGGGACTAGCGGGTTGTACGAGCAGTACTTC. V usage is TRBV18 and J usage is TRBJ2-7; TRBD2 aligns across 12 bases. Unmatched junction bases numbered 4, after V lost 3 bases and J lost 4 bases. Germline V lookup: CDR1 KGHSH, CDR2 LQKENI. This CDR3 has 15 amino acids.

In this sample, this clonotype turned up many times. J is TRBJ1-1 and V is TRBV6-2 or TRBV6-3; D unclear. The V gene lost 0 bases and the J gene lost 1 base, with 15 bases spanning the gap. The CDR3 has 17 amino acids. Germline CDR1 and CDR2: MNHEY and SVGEGT. This CDR3 is CASSYSTAKRENTEAFF. The DNA for the CDR3 is TGTGCCAGCAGTTACTCGACCGCGAAACGGGAGAACACTGAAGCTTTCTTT.

V usage is TRBV5-1 and J usage is TRBJ2-7; D may match TRBD1 or TRBD2 (5 bases each). Per the germline V gene, CDR1 is SGHRS and CDR2 is YFSETQ. Trimming removed 3 bases at V and 1 base at J, with 8 bases between. The CDR3 has 13 amino acids. CDR3 in amino acids: CASSWDLSYEQYF. In nucleotides, the CDR3 is TGCGCCAGCAGCTGGGACCTTTCCTACGAGCAGTACTTC. Variable domain in full (rest from reference TRBV5-1 and TRBJ2-7): KAGVTQTPRYLIKTRGQQVTLSCSPISGHRSVSWYQQTPGQGLQFLFEYFSETQRNKGNFPGRFSGRQFSNSRSEMNVSTLELGDSALYLCASSWDLSYEQYFGPGTRLTVT.

This clonotype came up many times. The chain employs TRBV28 and TRBJ1-1; 9 nucleotides align to TRBD1. J was trimmed by 3 bases and V by 7 bases; bases with no gene match: 6. CDR3 size: 14 residues. Germline V gives CDR1 MDHEN, CDR2 SYDVKM. This CDR3 is CASIQGDRDTEAFF. Here the CDR3 DNA reads TGTGCCAGCATCCAAGGGGACAGGGACACTGAAGCTTTCTTT.

The V call is TRBV20-1, the J call TRBJ1-2; 8 bases align to TRBD1. Trimming at V came to 7 bases and at J to 4 bases, leaving 11 bases not matched to a gene. CDR3 length: 14 residues. Germline-derived CDR1 and CDR2 are DFQATT and SNEGSKA (reference sequence). CDR3 nucleotide sequence: TGCAGTGTTAGCCAGGGACAGGCCCGCTATGGCTACACCTTC. Amino acid sequence: CSVSQGQARYGYTF.

Only a few counts were recorded for this clonotype. The V call is TRBV6-5, the J call TRBJ1-5, with D possibly matching TRBD1 (5 bases). V lost 2 bases to trimming and J lost 1 base, with 9 bases between them. Germline V gene lookup returns CDR1 MNHEY and CDR2 SVGAGI. The CDR3 contains 15 residues. The CDR3 nucleotides are TGTGCCAGCAGTTACACCTGGGGGAGCAATCAGCCCCAGCATTTT. It translates to CASSYTWGSNQPQHF.

About this clonotype itself: Being one base from a much bigger clone, this may be a read error. The rearrangement joins TRBV7-9 to TRBJ1-1; D is ambiguous. The CDR3 consists of 14 residues. Germline CDR1 and CDR2: SEHNR and FQNEAQ (reference sequence). Trimming took off 1 base at V and 5 bases at J, with 11 bases between the two ends. The CDR3 sequence is CASSLEVGGTEAFF. The CDR3 DNA follows: TGTGCCAGCAGCTTAGAAGTGGGTGGTACTGAAGCTTTCTTT.

V is TRBV9 and J is TRBJ2-7; 9 bases fit TRBD1. The CDR3 spans 14 residues. Germline CDR1 SGDLS, CDR2 YYNGEE. V gave up 3 bases and J gave up 5 bases; unmatched junction bases: 6. CDR3 DNA sequence: TGTGCCAGCAGCGCGGGACAGGGCGTAAACGAGCAGTACTTC. Protein product: CASSAGQGVNEQYF.

This clonotype was recorded at least ten times. The chain joins TRBV7-2 to TRBJ2-3; D is possibly TRBD2 (6 bases). In germline, CDR1 is SGHTA, CDR2 FQGNSA. Trimming took off 3 bases at V and 11 bases at J, with 21 bases between the two ends. The CDR3 has 15 residues. CDR3 residues: CASSFRRDAPGGQYF. The CDR3 bases are TGTGCCAGCAGCTTCCGAAGAGACGCCCCCGGGGGGCAGTATTTT.